A single sample gave rise to the 12 T cell receptor beta chains below, sequenced in a study of T-cell memory formation after mild COVID-19. Using its own MiXCR run on the 5' RACE reads, TCRdb lists one record per CDR3 protein. The sample yields around 450,000 distinct CDR3 sequences, around 19% seen once. The sample comprised PBMCs or a T cell subset sorted from them (not recorded which). The receptors here all came from an adult woman who had mild COVID-19 (a few samples of this study predate the infection). Cell type and time point are not known.

Only a few counts were recorded for this clonotype. The genes are TRBV6-6 and TRBJ1-1; the match to TRBD1 covers 7 bases. Losses at the gene ends were 7 bases for V and 8 bases for J; bases not matched to a gene: 1. Germline-derived CDR1 and CDR2 are MNHNY and SVGAGI (reference sequence). The CDR3 is made up of 10 amino acids. CDR3: CASMGQEAFF. CDR3 DNA: TGTGCCAGCATGGGACAGGAAGCTTTCTTT.

This clonotype was detected a few times. The chain joins TRBV7-9 to TRBJ1-3; D uncertain. This CDR3 spans 13 amino acids. Trimming took 5 bases from V and 0 from J, leaving 5 bases between them. Germline V gene data show CDR1 as SEHNR and CDR2 as FQNEAQ (reference sequence). CDR3 DNA: TGTGCCAGCAGCGACCTCTCTGGAAACACCATATATTTT. This encodes CASSDLSGNTIYF.

This clonotype is deemed medium-sized (0.01 to 0.1%). The gene calls are TRBV5-1 and TRBJ1-1; 8 bases match TRBD1. Trimming removed 3 bases from V and 1 base from J; junction bases left unmatched: 8. Germline V gives CDR1 SGHRS, CDR2 YFSETQ. This CDR3 region has 16 residues. As DNA, the CDR3 is TGCGCCAGCAGCTCGGGGGACAGGAGCCCGAACACTGAAGCTTTCTTT. Protein sequence: CASSSGDRSPNTEAFF.

The V and J genes are TRBV27 and TRBJ1-1, with a possible D match to TRBD1 (5 bases). Germline CDR1 reads MNHEY; CDR2 reads SMNVEV (reference sequence). This CDR3 has 14 residues. Trimming took off 2 bases at V and 1 base at J, with 8 bases between the two ends. The CDR3 sequence is CASSLLGTNTEAFF. CDR3 nucleotide sequence: TGTGCCAGCAGTTTACTAGGGACGAACACTGAAGCTTTCTTT.

This rearrangement joins TRBV7-6 to TRBJ1-1; 11 bases are a match to TRBD1. After removal of 1 base from V and 3 bases from J, the junction contained 13 bases not matched to a gene. CDR3 size: 19 residues. Germline CDR1 SGHVS, CDR2 FNYEAQ. The CDR3 here is CASSLVPPGQGARDTEAFF. CDR3 bases: TGTGCCAGCAGCTTAGTGCCTCCCGGACAGGGGGCGCGGGACACTGAAGCTTTCTTT.

The chain carries TRBV5-4 and TRBJ2-5; D call uncertain. The CDR3 runs 12 residues. Germline-derived CDR1 and CDR2 are SGHNT and YYREEE (reference sequence). V lost 4 bases and J 5 bases, leaving 9 bases between the germline ends. CDR3 region: CASSTQDETQYF. The CDR3 coding sequence is TGTGCCAGCAGCACACAAGATGAGACCCAGTACTTC.

The chain is built from TRBV20-1 and TRBJ1-2; tentatively, D is TRBD1 (5 bases). Germline CDR1 and CDR2: DFQATT and SNEGSKA (reference sequence). V shed 3 bases and J shed 5 bases, with 13 bases lying between them. CDR3 length: 13 residues. The CDR3 sequence is CSASPRDLYGYTF. The CDR3 coding sequence is TGCAGTGCTAGTCCCAGGGATCTATATGGCTACACCTTC.

The rearrangement links TRBV7-9 to TRBJ2-7; possible D gene TRBD2, 5 bases. This CDR3 comprises 11 residues. Germline V gene sequence: CDR1 SEHNR, CDR2 FQNEAQ (reference sequence). Trimming removed 6 bases at V and 5 bases at J, with 8 bases between. The CDR3: CASRSGDEQYF. The CDR3 nucleotides are TGTGCCAGCAGATCCGGGGACGAGCAGTACTTC.

This clonotype was counted between two and nine times. The chain couples TRBV7-9 to TRBJ1-2; no clear D. Germline V gene sequence: CDR1 SEHNR, CDR2 FQNEAQ (reference sequence). V was cut by 3 bases and J by 7 bases, with 6 bases left in between. The CDR3 extends over 11 amino acids. CDR3 sequence reads: CASSFGRGYTF. The CDR3 DNA follows: TGTGCCAGCAGCTTTGGTCGTGGCTACACCTTC.

V and J are TRBV5-5 and TRBJ2-3; 7 positions match TRBD2. Germline CDR1 and CDR2: SGHKS and YYEKEE (reference sequence). V lost 2 bases and J lost 5; bases outside the gene matches: 8. The CDR3 extends over 15 amino acids. CDR3 DNA: TGTGCCAGCAGCTTTTCTAGCGGAGGGGAAGATACGCAGTATTTT. Translating it yields CASSFSSGGEDTQYF.

The rearrangement joins TRBV7-9 to TRBJ2-7; TRBD1 agrees at 8 bases. Germline CDR1 reads SEHNR; CDR2 reads FQNEAQ (reference sequence). Trimming took 5 bases from V and 2 from J; bases not matched to a gene: 8. This CDR3 contains 15 residues. Written as DNA, the CDR3 is TGTGCCAGCAGCCGGACAGGGCCGGGGACCTACGAGCAGTACTTC. It yields the protein CASSRTGPGTYEQYF.

This chain joins TRBV4-2 and TRBJ1-3; D unclear. The CDR3 has 15 residues. Deletions cut 0 bases from V and 0 bases from J, with 6 bases between. Looked up from germline, CDR1 is LGHNA and CDR2 is YNFKEQ. The CDR3 here is CASSQDRYSGNTIYF. As DNA, the CDR3 is TGTGCCAGCAGCCAAGACAGATACTCTGGAAACACCATATATTTT.